The rows below give T cell receptor beta chains drawn from one sample of a study of blood T cell repertoires in COVID-19. Sequenced by immunoSEQ multiplex PCR; TCRdb stores in-frame clones only, minus some. The profile shows fewer than 70,000 clones, around 87% of them singletons. Sequenced material: peripheral blood. Source of these receptors: a man in his sixties with active or convalescent COVID-19. Both conserved end residues are part of each CDR3. The D gene is left open where the match is weak. Clone size is stated in some rows and not others, as once, few, many or a class when expanded.

abundance	v_gene	d_gene	j_gene	CDR3aa	CDR3nt
NA	TRBV18	TRBD2	TRBJ2-7	CASSPSGLESHEQYF	TGTGCCAGCTCACCCTCGGGACTAGAGTCCCACGAGCAGTACTTC
NA	TRBV11-2	NA	TRBJ1-2	CASSLWSATGYTF	TGTGCCAGCAGCCTGTGGAGTGCAACGGGCTACACCTTC
once	TRBV6-5	NA	TRBJ1-2	CASSSPGHNNYGYTF	TGTGCCAGCAGTTCACCGGGACATAACAACTATGGCTACACCTTC
NA	TRBV7-2	NA	TRBJ2-2	CASSLGLPGTGELFF	TGTGCCAGCAGCTTAGGATTGCCGGGGACCGGGGAGCTGTTTTTT
NA	TRBV2	NA	TRBJ2-7	CASRGAYEQYF	TGTGCCAGCAGGGGAGCGTACGAGCAGTACTTC
NA	TRBV5-5	NA	TRBJ2-1	CASTRDGSSYNEQFF	TGTGCCAGCACCAGGGACGGGAGCTCCTACAATGAGCAGTTCTTC
NA	TRBV19	NA	TRBJ1-3	CASRPRQGRPSGNTIYF	TGTGCCAGTAGACCCCGCCAGGGGCGGCCCTCTGGAAACACCATATATTTT
NA	TRBV6-2/TRBV6-3	TRBD1	TRBJ1-5	CASSYLGQGSNSNQPQHF	TGTGCCAGCAGTTACTTGGGACAGGGGTCTAATAGCAATCAGCCCCAGCATTTT
NA	TRBV18	NA	TRBJ2-7	CASSPQSYSSYEQYF	TGTGCCAGCTCACCACAGAGTTATAGCTCCTACGAGCAGTACTTC
NA	TRBV18	NA	TRBJ2-3	CASSEKRRGTTDTQYF	TGTGCCAGCTCGGAGAAACGCAGGGGCACGACAGATACGCAGTATTTT
NA	TRBV7-2	NA	TRBJ2-5	CASSLGRGETQYF	TGTGCCAGCAGCTTAGGCCGGGGGGAGACCCAGTACTTC
few	TRBV18	TRBD2	TRBJ2-1	CASSPPRSGANYNEQFF	TGTGCCAGCTCACCACCCCGTAGCGGGGCGAACTACAATGAGCAGTTCTTC
NA	TRBV19	TRBD1	TRBJ2-1	CASSWGTGAANEQFF	TGTGCCAGTAGTTGGGGGACAGGCGCCGCCAATGAGCAGTTCTTC
NA	TRBV10-3	NA	TRBJ1-2	CAISDPGTSNYGYTF	TGTGCCATCAGTGATCCCGGGACAAGTAACTATGGCTACACCTTC
NA	TRBV28	NA	TRBJ2-5	CAKKRGGQETQYF	TGTGCCAAGAAGAGGGGGGGGCAAGAGACCCAGTACTTC
NA	TRBV2	NA	TRBJ1-1	CASGGGREAFF	TGTGCCTCCGGGGGGGGCCGAGAAGCTTTCTTT
NA	TRBV4-3	NA	TRBJ2-3	CASSQDRGLTDTQYF	TGCGCCAGCAGCCAAGATCGCGGCCTGACAGATACGCAGTATTTT
NA	TRBV4-2	TRBD1	TRBJ1-5	CASSQGGTGVNQPQHF	TGTGCCAGCAGCCAAGGCGGGACAGGGGTCAATCAGCCCCAGCATTTT
NA	TRBV28	TRBD2	TRBJ2-4	CASSFNWLAGLAKNIQYF	TGTGCCAGCAGTTTTAATTGGCTAGCGGGGCTAGCCAAAAACATTCAGTACTTC
NA	TRBV27	NA	TRBJ1-1	CASRSYRNTEAFF	TGTGCCAGCAGGTCCTACAGGAACACTGAAGCTTTCTTT
NA	TRBV6-5	NA	TRBJ2-3	CASSRQGGADTQYF	TGTGCCAGCAGCAGACAGGGAGGAGCGGATACGCAGTATTTT
NA	TRBV7-8	NA	TRBJ1-1	CASSLIRGQGTEAFF	TGTGCCAGCAGCTTAATCAGGGGCCAGGGCACTGAAGCTTTCTTT
NA	TRBV19	TRBD1	TRBJ1-1	CASKTGGGRNTEAFF	TGTGCCAGTAAGACAGGGGGCGGGAGGAACACTGAAGCTTTCTTT
NA	TRBV27	NA	TRBJ2-1	CASSLWGKLSYNEQFF	TGTGCCAGCAGTTTATGGGGCAAACTATCCTACAATGAGCAGTTCTTC
NA	TRBV12-3/TRBV12-4	NA	TRBJ1-1	CASSYTPWQAFF	TGTGCCAGCAGTTATACGCCTTGGCAAGCTTTCTTT
NA	TRBV24-1	NA	TRBJ2-5	CATSDLPPTEKETQYF	TGTGCCACCAGTGATTTGCCGCCGACGGAGAAAGAGACCCAGTACTTC
NA	TRBV6-6	TRBD2	TRBJ2-7	CASSLGTSGRAGDEQYF	TGTGCCAGCAGTCTCGGGACTAGCGGGAGGGCCGGCGACGAGCAGTACTTC
NA	TRBV11-3	TRBD1	TRBJ2-1	CASSWSRGQYNEQFF	TGTGCCAGCAGCTGGTCGAGGGGGCAGTACAATGAGCAGTTCTTC
NA	TRBV2	NA	TRBJ1-4	CASSITGGEKLFF	TGTGCCAGCAGTATTACGGGGGGGGAAAAACTGTTTTTT
NA	TRBV10-3	NA	TRBJ2-7	CAISEGGGYYEQYF	TGTGCCATCAGTGAGGGAGGCGGCTACTACGAGCAGTACTTC
NA	TRBV6-5	NA	TRBJ1-2	CASRPGGFNYGYTF	TGTGCCAGCAGGCCGGGGGGGTTTAACTATGGCTACACCTTC
NA	TRBV2	TRBD2	TRBJ2-1	CASSEAAGGYNEQFF	TGTGCCAGCAGTGAAGCAGCGGGGGGATACAATGAGCAGTTCTTC
NA	TRBV29-1	NA	TRBJ1-1	CSVDRQSKAFF	TGCAGCGTTGATCGACAGAGTAAAGCTTTCTTT
NA	TRBV11-3	TRBD2	TRBJ2-1	CASSTRLAGHNEQFF	TGTGCCAGCAGCACTAGACTAGCGGGACACAATGAGCAGTTCTTC
NA	TRBV14	NA	TRBJ1-6	CASSTRRGNSPLHF	TGTGCCAGCAGCACCCGGAGGGGTAATTCACCCCTCCACTTT
once	TRBV2	NA	TRBJ1-1	CASSEGRTMNTEAFF	TGTGCCAGCAGTGAGGGGCGGACTATGAACACTGAAGCTTTCTTT
NA	TRBV7-2	TRBD1	TRBJ2-2	CASSLGTGTTGELFF	TGTGCCAGCAGCTTAGGGACAGGGACCACCGGGGAGCTGTTTTTT
NA	TRBV18	NA	TRBJ1-1	CASSPRTVEAFF	TGTGCCAGCTCACCACGCACGGTTGAAGCTTTCTTT
NA	TRBV6-5	NA	TRBJ2-1	CASSNRYEQFF	TGTGCCAGCAGTAACAGGTATGAGCAGTTCTTC
NA	TRBV19	TRBD2	TRBJ2-7	CASSMASGSSYEQYF	TGTGCCAGTAGTATGGCTAGCGGGAGCTCCTACGAGCAGTACTTC
NA	TRBV5-6	TRBD1	TRBJ1-5	CASTMTGGHQPQHF	TGTGCCAGCACCATGACAGGGGGCCATCAGCCCCAGCATTTT
NA	TRBV18	NA	TRBJ1-1	CASSPPNSEAFF	TGTGCCAGCTCACCACCTAACAGTGAAGCTTTCTTT
NA	TRBV5-8	TRBD2	TRBJ2-1	CASSFTGTSGINEQFF	TGTGCCAGCAGCTTTACCGGGACTAGCGGGATCAATGAGCAGTTCTTC
NA	TRBV11-2	TRBD2	TRBJ2-1	CASSRLAGPYNEQFF	TGTGCCAGCAGCCGTCTAGCGGGGCCCTACAATGAGCAGTTCTTC
NA	TRBV6-5	TRBD1	TRBJ1-5	CASSTTGVNQPQHF	TGTGCCAGCAGCACCACAGGGGTCAATCAGCCCCAGCATTTT
NA	TRBV11-1	TRBD2	TRBJ2-1	CASSLARTSGEQFF	TGTGCCAGCAGCTTGGCTCGGACTAGCGGTGAGCAGTTCTTC
NA	TRBV4-3	TRBD2	TRBJ2-1	CASSLGTSGGYNEQFF	TGCGCCAGCAGCCTCGGGACTAGCGGGGGGTACAATGAGCAGTTCTTC
NA	TRBV19	NA	TRBJ1-1	CATTNRGQQLWGTEAFF	TGTGCCACCACGAACCGGGGACAACAGTTGTGGGGGACTGAAGCTTTCTTT
NA	TRBV5-8	NA	TRBJ1-5	CASSLATGGNQPQHF	TGTGCCAGCAGCTTGGCTACGGGAGGCAATCAGCCCCAGCATTTT
NA	TRBV7-8	NA	TRBJ1-1	CASSLRGETEAFF	TGTGCCAGCAGCTTACGGGGTGAAACTGAAGCTTTCTTT
NA	TRBV23-1	TRBD2	TRBJ2-1	CASSPDTGLAESNEQFF	TGCGCCAGCAGTCCTGATACGGGACTAGCGGAGTCCAATGAGCAGTTCTTC
NA	TRBV10-1	TRBD2	TRBJ2-1	CASSQGLAGNNEQFF	TGCGCCAGCAGCCAGGGACTAGCGGGAAACAATGAGCAGTTCTTC
NA	TRBV10-3	TRBD1	TRBJ1-2	CAISESRGYGYTF	TGTGCCATCAGTGAGTCCAGGGGGTATGGCTACACCTTC
NA	TRBV7-2	NA	TRBJ2-5	CASSPPGGRETQYF	TGTGCCAGCAGCCCCCCCGGGGGGCGAGAGACCCAGTACTTC
once	TRBV2	TRBD2	TRBJ2-1	CASSVAPPSGYNEQFF	TGTGCCAGCAGTGTGGCCCCACCTAGCGGCTACAATGAGCAGTTCTTC
NA	TRBV7-2	TRBD1	TRBJ2-7	CASSFTGGNYEQYF	TGTGCCAGCAGCTTTACAGGGGGTAATTACGAGCAGTACTTC